This T cell receptor beta chain was captured by sequencing in a study of blood T cells in healthy people across ages. General study findings and limits: The study found more naive CD4+ cells and higher diversity in long-lived than aged donors.

Peripheral blood, around 9.4 milliliters per donor, was collected. This clonotype was seen a handful of times. The antigen is unknown. A second PCR of roughly 7 to 11 cycles used a sample-barcoded 5' primer and a J-beta primer mix. TCRdb called the 5' RACE reads again in MiXCR, with one record for every CDR3 protein. Among about 720,000 distinct CDR3 sequences listed, about 20% were seen once. Looked up from germline, CDR1 is KGHDR and CDR2 is SFDVKD. The V gene end was trimmed by 5 bases and the J gene end by 5 bases; junction bases not matched to a gene: 5. The CDR3 is 14 residues long. The TCR was taken from a man between 65 and 85 years old in good health. This sequence joins TRBV24-1 and TRBJ2-3, with TRBD2 identical over 8 bases. What was sequenced was blood. DNA of the CDR3: TGTGCCACCAGTGCAATACGGGGGGGAGATACGCAGTATTTT. Protein sequence: CATSAIRGGDTQYF.